Included here is one T cell receptor (beta chain) sequence, with context. This sample was taken from a study of blood T cell repertoires in COVID-19. Overall study: Samples representing acute and convalescent COVID-19 were sourced from the United States, Italy and Spain. Sources were T cells, B-cell-depleted T cells, or PBMCs; the material itself was cDNA or gDNA.

Study processing details: For nucleated cells, counts were estimated from reference gene primer amplification. Sequencing used immunoSEQ multiplex PCR; TCRdb keeps in-frame clones, though not all of them. Clone size and the V and J calls come from that table; the DNA yielded D and trimming. The table shows 200,000 to 250,000 clones, with approximately 87% occurring only once. The germline CDR1 and CDR2 sequences are SEHNR and FQNEAQ (reference sequence). V was trimmed by 1 base and J by 0 bases, leaving 10 bases between them. The CDR3 runs to 15 residues. The sequencing sample was made of peripheral blood. This chain uses TRBV7-9 with TRBJ2-7, with TRBD2 as a possible D gene (6 bases). The receptor comes from a man aged 60 to 69 with acute or convalescent COVID-19. DNA for the CDR3: TGTGCCAGCAGCTTAGATGCGGGGCACTCCTACGAGCAGTACTTC. It codes for CASSLDAGHSYEQYF.